This T cell receptor beta chain is from a study of graft-versus-host responses after intestinal transplantation. Findings and limits, study-wide: Allografts of one patient group, those with graft-donor T cell macrochimerism, had high graft-versus-host to host-versus-graft clonal ratios.

To note about this clone: Its antigen is unidentified.

CDR1 is SGHTS and CDR2 is YDEGEE in the germline V gene. This CDR3 contains 16 residues. With V trimmed by 1 base and J by 3 bases, 7 bases remained unmatched. Data came from immunoSEQ multiplex PCR; TCRdb stores just in-frame clones and leaves some out. The table includes 9,500 to 14,000 clones, about four fifths detected once. The sequence came from a human patient who received an intestinal transplant, so some T cells may come from the graft donor. Sequences were derived from PBMCs, sampled approximately 490 days after intestinal transplant. The rearrangement links TRBV5-8 to TRBJ1-5; 7 bases line up with TRBD1. This CDR3 reads CASSLIQGSFNQPQHF. The DNA of the CDR3 is TGTGCCAGCAGCTTGATACAGGGGTCTTTCAATCAGCCCCAGCATTTT.